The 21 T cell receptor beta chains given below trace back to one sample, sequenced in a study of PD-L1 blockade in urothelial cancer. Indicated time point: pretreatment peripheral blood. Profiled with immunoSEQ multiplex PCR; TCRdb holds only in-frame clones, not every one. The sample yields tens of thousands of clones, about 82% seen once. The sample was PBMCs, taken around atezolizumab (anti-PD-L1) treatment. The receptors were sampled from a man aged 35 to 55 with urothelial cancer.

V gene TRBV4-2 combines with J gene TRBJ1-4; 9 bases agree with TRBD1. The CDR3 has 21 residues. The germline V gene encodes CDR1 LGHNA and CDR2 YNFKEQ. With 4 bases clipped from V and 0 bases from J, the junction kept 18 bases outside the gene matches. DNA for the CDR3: TGTGCCAGCAGCCTCCGATCGGACAGGGGACACGGACGTGCAACTAATGAAAAACTGTTTTTT. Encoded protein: CASSLRSDRGHGRATNEKLFF.

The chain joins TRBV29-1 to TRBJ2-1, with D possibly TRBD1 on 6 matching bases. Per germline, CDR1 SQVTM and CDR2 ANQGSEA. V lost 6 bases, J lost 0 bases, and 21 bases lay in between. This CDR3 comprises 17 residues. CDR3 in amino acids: CSVEGDMQGNSYNEQFF. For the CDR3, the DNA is TGCAGCGTCGAGGGGGACATGCAGGGCAACTCCTACAATGAGCAGTTCTTC.

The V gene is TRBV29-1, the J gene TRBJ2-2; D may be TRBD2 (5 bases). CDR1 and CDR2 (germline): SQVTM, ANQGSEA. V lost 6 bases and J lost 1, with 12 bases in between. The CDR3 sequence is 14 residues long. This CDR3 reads CSVLEARNTGELFF. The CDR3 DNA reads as TGCAGCGTCTTGGAGGCACGGAACACCGGGGAGCTGTTTTTT.

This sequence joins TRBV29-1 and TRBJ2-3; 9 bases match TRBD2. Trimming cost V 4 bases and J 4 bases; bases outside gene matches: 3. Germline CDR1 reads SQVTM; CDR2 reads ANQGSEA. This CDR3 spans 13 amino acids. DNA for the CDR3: TGCAGCGTTGTGACTAGCGGCCCAGATACGCAGTATTTT. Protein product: CSVVTSGPDTQYF.

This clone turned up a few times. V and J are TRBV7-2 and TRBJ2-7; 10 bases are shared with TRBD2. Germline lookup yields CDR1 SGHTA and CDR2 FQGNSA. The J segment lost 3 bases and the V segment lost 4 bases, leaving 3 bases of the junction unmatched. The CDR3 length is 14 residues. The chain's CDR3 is CASSSSSGSYEQYF. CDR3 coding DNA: TGTGCCAGCAGCTCATCTAGCGGGAGCTACGAGCAGTACTTC.

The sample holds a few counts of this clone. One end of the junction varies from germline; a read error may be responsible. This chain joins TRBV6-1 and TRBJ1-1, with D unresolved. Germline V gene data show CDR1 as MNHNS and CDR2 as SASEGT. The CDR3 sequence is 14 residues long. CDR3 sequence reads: CASSEEGGNSEAFF. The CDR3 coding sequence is TGTGCCAGCAGTGAAGAAGGAGGGAACAGTGAAGCTTTCTTT.

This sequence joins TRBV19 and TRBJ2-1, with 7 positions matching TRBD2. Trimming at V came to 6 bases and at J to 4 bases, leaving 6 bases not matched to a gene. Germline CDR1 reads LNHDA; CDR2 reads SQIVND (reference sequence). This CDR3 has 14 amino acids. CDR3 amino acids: CASRPSGKYNEQFF. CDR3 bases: TGTGCCAGTAGGCCTAGCGGCAAATACAATGAGCAGTTCTTC.

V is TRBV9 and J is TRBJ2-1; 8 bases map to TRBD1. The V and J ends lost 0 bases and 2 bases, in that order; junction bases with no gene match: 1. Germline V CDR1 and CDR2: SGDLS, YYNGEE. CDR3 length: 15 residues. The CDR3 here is CASSVAGGPYNEQFF. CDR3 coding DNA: TGTGCCAGCAGCGTAGCAGGGGGCCCCTACAATGAGCAGTTCTTC.

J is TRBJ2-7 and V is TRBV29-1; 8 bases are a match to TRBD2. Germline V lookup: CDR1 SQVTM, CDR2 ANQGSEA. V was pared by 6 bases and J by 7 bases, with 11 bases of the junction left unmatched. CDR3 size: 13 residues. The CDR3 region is CSVPFTSGGEQYF. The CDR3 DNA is TGCAGCGTACCCTTCACTAGCGGCGGGGAGCAGTACTTC.

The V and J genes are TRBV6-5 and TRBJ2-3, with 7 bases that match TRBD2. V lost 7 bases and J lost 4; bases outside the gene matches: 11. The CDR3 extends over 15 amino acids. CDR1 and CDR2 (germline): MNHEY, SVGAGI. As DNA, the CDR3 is TGTGCCAGCACCCATTCGGGCGGGAGAGCAGATACGCAGTATTTT. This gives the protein CASTHSGGRADTQYF.

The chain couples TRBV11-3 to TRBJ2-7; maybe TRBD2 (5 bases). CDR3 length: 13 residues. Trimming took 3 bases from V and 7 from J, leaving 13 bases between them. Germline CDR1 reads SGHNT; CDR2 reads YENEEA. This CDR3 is CASSLTPGGEQYF. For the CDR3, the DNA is TGTGCCAGCAGCTTGACCCCTGGAGGAGAGCAGTACTTC.

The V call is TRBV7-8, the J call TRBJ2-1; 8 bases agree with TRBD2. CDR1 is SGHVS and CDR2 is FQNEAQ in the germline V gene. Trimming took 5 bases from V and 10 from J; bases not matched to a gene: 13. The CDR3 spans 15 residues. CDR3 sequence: CASSRPGLVSPEQFF. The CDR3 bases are TGTGCCAGCAGCCGACCGGGACTAGTGTCCCCCGAGCAGTTCTTC.

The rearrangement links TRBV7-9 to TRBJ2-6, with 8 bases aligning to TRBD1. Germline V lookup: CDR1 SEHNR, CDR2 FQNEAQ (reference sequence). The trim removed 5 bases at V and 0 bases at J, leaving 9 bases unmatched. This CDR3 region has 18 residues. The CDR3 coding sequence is TGTGCCAGCAGCCCTACGACAGGGGCTCTCTCTGGGGCCAACGTCCTGACTTTC. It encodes CASSPTTGALSGANVLTF. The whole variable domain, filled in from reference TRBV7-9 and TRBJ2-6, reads DTGVSQNPRHKITKRGQNVTFRCDPISEHNRLYWYRQTLGQGPEFLTYFQNEAQLEKSRLLSDRFSAERPKGSFSTLEIQRTEQGDSAMYLCASSPTTGALSGANVLTFGAGSRLTVL.

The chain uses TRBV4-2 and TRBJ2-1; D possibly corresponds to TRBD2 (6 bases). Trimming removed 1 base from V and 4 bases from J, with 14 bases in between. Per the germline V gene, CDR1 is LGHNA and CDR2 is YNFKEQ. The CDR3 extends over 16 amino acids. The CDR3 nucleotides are TGTGCCAGCAGCCAAGGAGCAGGAGGAGGGTACAATGAGCAGTTCTTC. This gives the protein CASSQGAGGGYNEQFF.

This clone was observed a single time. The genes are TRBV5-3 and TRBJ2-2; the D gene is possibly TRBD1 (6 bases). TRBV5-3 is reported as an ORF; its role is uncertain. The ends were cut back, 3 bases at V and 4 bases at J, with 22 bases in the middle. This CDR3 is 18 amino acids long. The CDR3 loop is CARSWKGDKRKLTGELFF. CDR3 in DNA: TGTGCCAGAAGCTGGAAGGGGGATAAGCGGAAACTCACCGGGGAGCTGTTTTTT.

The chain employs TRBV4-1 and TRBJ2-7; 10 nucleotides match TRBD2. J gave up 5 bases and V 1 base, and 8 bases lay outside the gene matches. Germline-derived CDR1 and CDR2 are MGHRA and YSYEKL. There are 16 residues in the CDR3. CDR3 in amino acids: CASSQVLSGRTHEQYF. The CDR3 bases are TGCGCCAGCAGCCAAGTCCTTAGCGGGAGGACCCACGAGCAGTACTTC.

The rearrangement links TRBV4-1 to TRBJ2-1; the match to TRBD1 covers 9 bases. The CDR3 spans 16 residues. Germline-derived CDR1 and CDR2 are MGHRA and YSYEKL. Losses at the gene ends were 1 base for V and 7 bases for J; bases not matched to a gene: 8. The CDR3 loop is CASSQVGQGLLNEQFF. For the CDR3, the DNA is TGCGCCAGCAGCCAAGTAGGACAGGGGTTGTTGAATGAGCAGTTCTTC.

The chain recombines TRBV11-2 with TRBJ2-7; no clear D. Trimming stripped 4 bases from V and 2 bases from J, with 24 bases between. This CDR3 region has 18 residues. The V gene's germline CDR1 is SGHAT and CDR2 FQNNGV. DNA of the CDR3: TGTGCCAGCAGCTCGTCGAAAACCGGTAAGCCCTTGCCCTACGAGCAGTACTTC. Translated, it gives CASSSSKTGKPLPYEQYF.

CDR3 in DNA: TGTGCCAGCAGTTCTCATGGACTAGCCCAGGAAAATACGCAGTATTTT. Translating it yields CASSSHGLAQENTQYF. This chain connects TRBV6-5 to TRBJ2-3, with 8 bases aligning to TRBD2. CDR3 size: 16 residues. J was trimmed by 7 bases and V by 4 bases; bases with no gene match: 13. Germline V gene lookup returns CDR1 MNHEY and CDR2 SVGAGI.

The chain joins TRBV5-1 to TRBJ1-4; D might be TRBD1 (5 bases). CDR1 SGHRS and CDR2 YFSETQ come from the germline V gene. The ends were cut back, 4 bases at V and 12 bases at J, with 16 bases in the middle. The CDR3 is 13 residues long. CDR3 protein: CASSPTAGEELFF. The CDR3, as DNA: TGCGCCAGCAGCCCAACGGCGGGGGAGGAACTGTTTTTT.

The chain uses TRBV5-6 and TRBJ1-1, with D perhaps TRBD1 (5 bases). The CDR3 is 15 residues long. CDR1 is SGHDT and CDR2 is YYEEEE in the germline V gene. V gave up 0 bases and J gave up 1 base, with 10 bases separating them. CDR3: CASSLGGGTNTEAFF. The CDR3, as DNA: TGTGCCAGCAGCTTGGGGGGGGGTACGAACACTGAAGCTTTCTTT.